A single sample gave rise to the 4 T cell receptor beta chains below, sequenced in a study of cytomegalovirus exposure and HLA in healthy donors. PCR involved 60 Vbeta and 13 Jbeta primers. This table comes from immunoSEQ multiplex PCR, and its TCRdb copy is limited to in-frame clones, with some not included. This sample yields fewer than 250,000 clones, of which 75% to 80% are seen a single time; less than 2% belongs to the top ten. Specimen: PBMCs. Receptor source: a male donor in good health and CMV-seronegative.

This clone was counted between two and nine times. The V gene is TRBV5-6, the J gene TRBJ1-1; D might be TRBD1 (5 bases). Germline CDR1 reads SGHDT; CDR2 reads YYEEEE. This CDR3 spans 14 amino acids. Trimming stripped 4 bases from V and 6 bases from J, with 16 bases between. DNA for the CDR3: TGTGCCAGCAGCCGCCAAACCCGGGGGGCTGAAGCTTTCTTT. Its protein product is CASSRQTRGAEAFF.

CDR3 nucleotide sequence: TGTGCCAGCAACCTGGGAGCCTGGGATGAAAAACTGTTTTTT. Translating gives CASNLGAWDEKLFF. This chain uses TRBV5-5 with TRBJ1-4; the D is unclear. With 6 bases removed from V and 6 bases from J, the gap between germline ends came to 15 bases. CDR3 size: 14 residues. Germline V gene data show CDR1 as SGHKS and CDR2 as YYEKEE (reference sequence).

The chain couples TRBV7-2 to TRBJ2-7, with 9 bases matching TRBD1. The junction had 3 bases not matched to a gene; V was cut back by 5 bases and J by 1 base. Germline CDR1 and CDR2: SGHTA and FQGNSA. The CDR3 has 14 amino acids. The CDR3 bases are TGTGCCAGCAGCCGGGACAGGGCTTCCTACGAGCAGTACTTC. This translates into CASSRDRASYEQYF.

The chain couples TRBV7-6 to TRBJ1-1; no firm D call. The CDR3 extends over 19 amino acids. Trimming stripped 1 base from V and 0 bases from J, with 21 bases between. The germline V gene encodes CDR1 SGHVS and CDR2 FNYEAQ. The CDR3 region has the DNA TGTGCCAGCAGCTTAGTAAGTTTTGGTCCAGACGGGATGAACACTGAAGCTTTCTTT. Translating it yields CASSLVSFGPDGMNTEAFF.